The clone carrying this T cell receptor (beta chain) was seen just once. The data were obtained in a study of blood T cell repertoires in COVID-19. About the study: In each case, the material was cDNA or gDNA derived from T cells, B-cell-depleted T cells, or PBMCs.

Repertoires were generated with immunoSEQ multiplex PCR, while TCRdb's copy carries only in-frame clones and drops some. The sample has about 400,000 clones, approximately 85% seen once. Assignments of participants to cohorts depended upon their own reported clinical history. This TCR was recovered from a woman aged 40 to 55 with acute COVID-19. Sequencing input: PBMCs or T cells enriched from blood (not recorded which).

The CDR3 region has the DNA TGTGCCAGCAGCTTGCAGGGGGGCTACGAGCAGTACTTC. It yields the protein CASSLQGGYEQYF. V usage is TRBV11-3 and J usage is TRBJ2-7, with D possibly matching TRBD1 (7 bases). V was cut by 3 bases and J by 3 bases, with 9 bases left in between. The CDR3 runs 13 residues. Germline CDR1 reads SGHNT; CDR2 reads YENEEA.